Listed below are T cell receptor beta chains from one sample, sequenced in a study of beta chain features in type 1 diabetes. Produced via immunoSEQ multiplex PCR; TCRdb's table is partial and in-frame only. Seen here are roughly 500,000 clones, about 30% observed once, and the top ten hold 0.065%. The sequenced sample was naive CD4+ T cells from blood. Receptors were obtained from a man aged 18 to 30 in good health. Each CDR3 is given with its conserved first and last residue. The order of the fields is clone size, D gene, J gene, V gene, CDR3 DNA, CDR3 protein. D genes are given only for firm matches. A row's size may be missing; if present it is once, few, many or a size class.

-	-	TRBJ2-5	TRBV18	TGTGCCAGCTCACCCGGGATTGTGGAGACCCAGTACTTC	CASSPGIVETQYF
few	-	TRBJ1-1	TRBV5-1	TGCGCCAGCAGCTTGCTAGGACACCCGAAGGCTGAAGCTTTCTTT	CASSLLGHPKAEAFF
-	TRBD2	TRBJ2-2	TRBV30	TGTGCCTGGACCGGGACTAGAAGCACCGGGGAGCTGTTTTTT	CAWTGTRSTGELFF
-	TRBD1	TRBJ2-7	TRBV27	TGTGCCAGCAGTTCCCTGACAGGGAGTGGCGAGCAGTACTTC	CASSSLTGSGEQYF
-	-	TRBJ2-7	TRBV25-1	TGTGCCAGCAGTTCATTTTCCGGGTCCTACGAGCAGTACTTC	CASSSFSGSYEQYF
-	TRBD2	TRBJ2-1	TRBV7-2	TGTGCCAGCAGCTTAGCGAGCGGGAGCTGGAATGAGCAGTTCTTC	CASSLASGSWNEQFF
-	-	TRBJ2-6	TRBV7-2	TGTGCCAGCAGCCGCGACGGCTCTGGGGCCAACGTCCTGACTTTC	CASSRDGSGANVLTF
-	TRBD2	TRBJ2-5	TRBV4-1	TGCGCCAGCAGCCCAGGACTAGTTGGATTAGTAAAGACCCAGTACTTC	CASSPGLVGLVKTQYF
few	-	TRBJ1-1	TRBV21-1	TGTGCCAGCAGCACACCCAGGAGACTGAACACTGAAGCTTTCTTT	CASSTPRRLNTEAFF
few	-	TRBJ2-7	TRBV7-9	TGTGCCAGCAGCGTTAGTCAGGGCTACGAGCAGTACTTC	CASSVSQGYEQYF
few	-	TRBJ2-1	TRBV29-1	TGCAGCGTTCCCCTCCGGGCAGCTTTCTCCTACAATGAGCAGTTCTTC	CSVPLRAAFSYNEQFF
-	-	TRBJ1-1	TRBV30	TGTGCCTGGAGTGTACGGGGAACCCAGAACACTGAAGCTTTCTTT	CAWSVRGTQNTEAFF
few	-	TRBJ1-3	TRBV30	TGTGCCTGGAGTGGACGAAGGAGAAACACCATATATTTT	CAWSGRRRNTIYF
few	-	TRBJ2-7	TRBV28	TGTGCCAGCAGTCTAATGGGACCCAGCTACGAGCAGTACTTC	CASSLMGPSYEQYF
few	-	TRBJ2-1	TRBV29-1	TGCAGCGTTCTGGGGGCCGAGCAGGTCTCCTACAATGAGCAGTTCTTC	CSVLGAEQVSYNEQFF
-	-	TRBJ1-1	TRBV13	TGTGCCAGTAGCCGGGACAAGAACACTGAAGCTTTCTTT	CASSRDKNTEAFF
-	TRBD2	TRBJ2-7	TRBV9	TGTGCCAGCAGCGTAGTTGCTAGCGGTATCTACGAGCAGTACTTC	CASSVVASGIYEQYF
few	-	TRBJ2-7	TRBV29-1	TGCAGCGTTTGTCTAGCGTCCTACGAGCAGTACTTC	CSVCLASYEQYF
-	TRBD2	TRBJ2-7	TRBV30	TGTGCCTTCTCTAGCGGGAGCTCCTACGAGCAGTACTTC	CAFSSGSSYEQYF
-	TRBD2	TRBJ2-7	TRBV7-2	TGTGCCAGCAGACTACTAGCGGGATCGGGCGAGCAGTACTTC	CASRLLAGSGEQYF
-	-	TRBJ1-4	TRBV4-3	TGCGCCAGCAGCCAAGGTTACGGGATCGGGGGTGAAAAACTGTTTTTT	CASSQGYGIGGEKLFF
-	-	TRBJ2-3	TRBV5-1	TGCGCCAGCAGCTTCGGAGATACGCAGTATTTT	CASSFGDTQYF
few	TRBD2	TRBJ2-7	TRBV7-2	TGTGCCAGCAGCTCAATTGCTAGCGGGAGCGCCAACGAGCAGTACTTC	CASSSIASGSANEQYF
few	TRBD2	TRBJ2-3	TRBV5-4	TGTGCCAGCAGCCCGGGACTAGCGTACACAGATACGCAGTATTTT	CASSPGLAYTDTQYF
few	TRBD1	TRBJ2-1	TRBV7-9	TGTGCCAGCATCCAGGACAGGGCCTACAATGAGCAGTTCTTC	CASIQDRAYNEQFF
-	-	TRBJ2-5	TRBV7-2	TGTGCCAGCAGCCTGCAAGAGACCCAGTACTTC	CASSLQETQYF
-	-	TRBJ2-7	TRBV18	TGTGCCAGCTCACGAGGACAGACCAAATCCTACGAGCAGTACTTC	CASSRGQTKSYEQYF
-	-	TRBJ1-4	TRBV4-3	TGCGCCAGCAGCCAAGAGGGCCGCTGGAATGAAAAACTGTTTTTT	CASSQEGRWNEKLFF
few	-	TRBJ2-7	TRBV11-2	TGTGCCAGCAGCGCCTCGGACGGAACCCTATACGAGCAGTACTTC	CASSASDGTLYEQYF
-	-	TRBJ2-1	TRBV2	TGTGCCAGCAAAATCGACGGGGACGAGCAGTTCTTC	CASKIDGDEQFF
-	TRBD2	TRBJ2-7	TRBV30	TGTGCCTGGAGCAACCTAGCGGGCCCGGGAAAGCAGTACTTC	CAWSNLAGPGKQYF
-	-	TRBJ2-1	TRBV19	TGTGCCAGTAGTCCCGTCTCGAGCTCCTACAATGAGCAGTTCTTC	CASSPVSSSYNEQFF
-	TRBD2	TRBJ2-4	TRBV7-7	TGTGCCAGCACCCTGACTAGCGGGAGGGAGGACATTCAGTACTTC	CASTLTSGREDIQYF
few	TRBD2	TRBJ2-1	TRBV25-1	TGTGCCAGCAGTGGACCGGGACTAGCGAGGGTGGGGCAGTTCTTC	CASSGPGLARVGQFF
-	-	TRBJ2-6	TRBV27	TGTGCCAGCAGTTTCGTATCCTCTGGGGCCAACGTCCTGACTTTC	CASSFVSSGANVLTF
-	TRBD1	TRBJ1-2	TRBV29-1	TGCAGCGTTGGGGGACAGGGCGTAGGCTACACCTTC	CSVGGQGVGYTF
-	-	TRBJ1-4	TRBV30	TGTGCCTGGAGTATAGGGCTGAGCGGTGAAAAACTGTTTTTT	CAWSIGLSGEKLFF
-	-	TRBJ2-7	TRBV30	TGTGCCTGGAGTGTAGGGCGACTCTCCTACTTC	CAWSVGRLSYF
once	TRBD2	TRBJ2-1	TRBV9	TGTGCCAGCAGCGTGGTTAGCGGGGGAGCCTACAATGAGCAGTTCTTC	CASSVVSGGAYNEQFF
-	-	TRBJ1-1	TRBV29-1	TGCAGCGTGCAGGGGTTTGTGACTGAAGCTTTCTTT	CSVQGFVTEAFF
-	-	TRBJ2-7	TRBV13	TGTGCCAGCAGCTTAAAGACTAGAATCCACGAGCAGTACTTC	CASSLKTRIHEQYF
-	TRBD1	TRBJ2-3	TRBV7-2	TGTGCCAGCAGCGGGACAGCTAGCACAGATACGCAGTATTTT	CASSGTASTDTQYF
-	TRBD2	TRBJ2-7	TRBV29-1	TGCAGCGTCGGTTGGGGGGGCTACGAGCAGTACTTC	CSVGWGGYEQYF
-	TRBD2	TRBJ2-2	TRBV5-1	TGCGCCAGCAGTAGCGGGAGCGGCACCGGGGAGCTGTTTTTT	CASSSGSGTGELFF
-	-	TRBJ2-1	TRBV19	TGTGCCAGTAGTGGCAGCTCCTACAATGAGCAGTTCTTC	CASSGSSYNEQFF
-	-	TRBJ1-1	TRBV4-3	TGCGCCAGCAGCCAAGAAACAGGGCAAACTGAAGCTTTCTTT	CASSQETGQTEAFF
-	TRBD2	TRBJ2-1	TRBV28	TGTGCCAGCCGGCTAGCGGGAGGGCCGTATCAGGAGCAGTTCTTC	CASRLAGGPYQEQFF
-	TRBD1	TRBJ1-1	TRBV20-1	TGCAGTGCTTCCCAGGGGGCAGGAGCTTTCTTT	CSASQGAGAFF
few	-	TRBJ1-1	TRBV6-5	TGTGCCAGCAGTCGGGGTGGGGGTGCTGAAGCTTTCTTT	CASSRGGGAEAFF
-	TRBD1	TRBJ2-7	TRBV27	TGTGCCAGCAGTATAACCGGGACAGGGATACCTTACGAGCAGTACTTC	CASSITGTGIPYEQYF
-	TRBD2	TRBJ2-7	TRBV7-2	TGTGCCAGCAGCTTGGAGAGCGGGGCCAACTCCTACGAGCAGTACTTC	CASSLESGANSYEQYF
few	-	TRBJ2-1	TRBV6-5	TGTGCCAGCAGCTTACAGTTCTCCTACAATGAGCAGTTCTTC	CASSLQFSYNEQFF
few	-	TRBJ1-3	TRBV14	TGTGCCAGCAGCCAAGATCGAGGAAACACCATATATTTT	CASSQDRGNTIYF
-	-	TRBJ2-7	TRBV6-6	TGTGCCAGCAGTCCCGGGACCCGGGGCGAGCAGTACTTC	CASSPGTRGEQYF
-	-	TRBJ1-6	TRBV30	TGTGCCTGGAAAGGCAGGGGAGCCTATAATTCACCCCTCCACTTT	CAWKGRGAYNSPLHF
few	-	TRBJ1-4	TRBV29-1	TGCAGCGTTGAAGATCATGTTGGGGAAAAACTGTTTTTT	CSVEDHVGEKLFF
-	-	TRBJ2-7	TRBV11-2	TGTGCCAGCAGTAAACAGGGCTACGAGCAGTACTTC	CASSKQGYEQYF
-	TRBD1	TRBJ1-1	TRBV7-9	TGTGCCAGCAGCTTGGGACAGTACACTGAAGCTTTCTTT	CASSLGQYTEAFF